This T cell receptor beta chain was identified during a study of early T cells in non-severe SARS-CoV-2 infection. Trimming left V 3 bases short and J 1 base short, with 12 bases between. This CDR3 comprises 15 residues. Germline V CDR1 and CDR2: KGHSH, LQKENI. General observations from the study: Anti-spike CD8 responses were favored in VDJdb matching, and private and CD4 specificities were missed.

cDNA molecules, individually, were tagged with unique molecular identifiers. TCRdb re-derived calls from the 5' RACE reads in MiXCR, one entry per CDR3 protein. Among tens of thousands of distinct CDR3 sequences, 3% to 4.5% were seen once, and the ten largest hold about 9.1%. In its sample, this clonotype was seen many times. Its antigen is unidentified. Sequenced: whole blood. The clonotype comes from an adult who was a healthcare worker with PCR-confirmed SARS-CoV-2 infection or an uninfected control (not recorded which). This sequence joins TRBV18 and TRBJ1-1; no firm D call. The CDR3, as DNA: TGTGCCAGCTCACCCATGGGGTCGCCGAACACTGAAGCTTTCTTT. Translation gives CASSPMGSPNTEAFF.